This T cell receptor (beta chain) was captured in a study of cytomegalovirus exposure and HLA in healthy donors. Notes on the study in general: CMV antigen specificity of a few CMV-associated chains was confirmed in vitro.

As for this clone: As yet, its antigen is unknown.

Donors showed nominal health when sampled, although they likely had unrecorded immune exposures. Germline V gene data show CDR1 as SGHRS and CDR2 as YFSETQ. CDR3 length: 15 residues. Trimming cost V 3 bases and J 0 bases; bases outside gene matches: 6. This PCR relied on a set of 60 Vbeta primers and 13 Jbeta primers. Generated by immunoSEQ multiplex PCR, the TCRdb table keeps only in-frame clones and is missing some. The listing contains around 58,000 clones. The source is a man over 45 in good health and CMV-seropositive. J is TRBJ2-7 and V is TRBV5-1; TRBD1 agrees at 7 bases. Sequences were obtained from PBMCs. The CDR3 nucleotides read TGCGCCAGCAGCTCATCGGGACAGATCTCCTACGAGCAGTACTTC. Translation gives CASSSSGQISYEQYF.